These 32 T cell receptor beta chains were all obtained from the same sample, sequenced in a study of human T cells and chemical hapten exposure. Noted time point: pre-sensitization, week 0. Treatment here: therapeutic diphenylcyclopropenone sensitization with weekly scalp DPC. One entry per CDR3 protein results from TCRdb running MiXCR on the RACE reads. The sample carries more than 300,000 distinct CDR3 sequences, 5% to 6.5% recorded once. The sample here was whole blood, taken in connection with sensitization to the hapten diphenylcyclopropenone (DPC). The receptor set was obtained from a woman in her late teens or twenties with alopecia areata. Some clones in this sample may be carry-over from other donors' samples.

This clonotype appeared many times. J is TRBJ2-5 and V is TRBV6-5, with 12 bases fitting TRBD2. Unmatched junction bases numbered 4, after V lost 2 bases and J lost 0 bases. CDR1 and CDR2 from the germline V gene are MNHEY and SVGAGI. The CDR3 has 17 amino acids. CDR3 residues: CASSYRGLAGYQETQYF. CDR3 DNA: TGTGCCAGCAGTTACCGCGGACTAGCGGGATACCAAGAGACCCAGTACTTC.

The chain couples TRBV6-5 to TRBJ1-1; D is perhaps TRBD1 (6 bases). Germline lookup yields CDR1 MNHEY and CDR2 SVGAGI. V lost 6 bases and J 8 bases, leaving 13 bases between the germline ends. This CDR3 spans 12 amino acids. The CDR3: CASSKGGAEAFF. The CDR3 nucleotides read TGTGCCAGCAGCAAGGGGGGAGCAGAAGCTTTCTTT.

This clonotype was seen only a few times. V usage is TRBV7-2 and J usage is TRBJ2-3; maybe TRBD1 (5 bases). V lost 5 bases to trimming and J lost 6 bases, with 18 bases between them. The CDR3 has 15 amino acids. Germline CDR1 and CDR2: SGHTA and FQGNSA. The CDR3 sequence is CASSTRQLLKDTQYF. The CDR3 coding sequence is TGTGCCAGCAGCACTCGACAGCTCCTTAAGGATACGCAGTATTTT.

This clonotype was seen ten or more times. The rearrangement uses TRBV7-9 and TRBJ2-4; a weak D match, TRBD1 (7 bases). The CDR3 covers 17 residues. V lost 3 bases and J 0 bases, leaving 15 bases between the germline ends. Germline V CDR1 and CDR2: SEHNR, FQNEAQ (reference sequence). The CDR3 DNA reads as TGTGCCAGCAGCTTTCGCGGGACAGATTTAGCCAAAAACATTCAGTACTTC. Translation: CASSFRGTDLAKNIQYF.

At least ten counts were recorded for this clonotype. V gene TRBV20-1 combines with J gene TRBJ1-5; D is undetermined. This CDR3 contains 14 residues. Per the germline V gene, CDR1 is DFQATT and CDR2 is SNEGSKA (reference sequence). The V end was cut by 6 bases, the J end by 0 bases, with 12 bases between. In DNA, the CDR3 is TGCAGTGCCGCCCAAGAACTTAGCAATCAGCCCCAGCATTTT. It yields the protein CSAAQELSNQPQHF.

V is TRBV7-2 and J is TRBJ2-7; TRBD1 agrees at 9 bases. J was trimmed by 2 bases and V by 4 bases; bases with no gene match: 6. The CDR3 extends over 15 amino acids. Per the germline V gene, CDR1 is SGHTA and CDR2 is FQGNSA. The CDR3 protein is CASSSGGQGPYEQYF. CDR3 bases: TGTGCCAGCAGCTCAGGGGGACAGGGTCCCTACGAGCAGTACTTC.

The chain carries TRBV20-1 and TRBJ2-4; D gene uncertain. CDR1 and CDR2 from the germline V gene are DFQATT and SNEGSKA (reference sequence). This CDR3 is built from 14 residues. The V end was cut by 5 bases, the J end by 2 bases, with 13 bases between. CDR3 in DNA: TGCAGTGCTCCGCCCCCCCTATCCAAAAACATTCAGTACTTC. Translating gives CSAPPPLSKNIQYF.

This rearrangement joins TRBV6-2 or TRBV6-3 to TRBJ2-2, with D unresolved. Between the trimmed V and J ends, which lost 0 bases and 2 bases, there was a span of 22 bases. CDR3 length: 20 amino acids. The germline V gene has CDR1 MNHEY and CDR2 SVGEGT. CDR3: CASSYSRSPGTSVNTGELFF. In DNA form, the CDR3 reads TGTGCCAGCAGTTACTCGAGATCGCCCGGCACCTCCGTAAACACCGGGGAGCTGTTTTTT.

This clonotype was observed at least ten times. This rearrangement joins TRBV11-2 to TRBJ2-3; possible D gene TRBD1, 6 bases. The CDR3 contains 16 residues. Germline-derived CDR1 and CDR2 are SGHAT and FQNNGV. V was cut by 6 bases and J by 0 bases, with 16 bases left in between. For the CDR3, the DNA is TGTGCCAGCAGTTGGGACATTCTGACTAGCACAGATACGCAGTATTTT. Protein sequence: CASSWDILTSTDTQYF.

Many counts were recorded for this clonotype. The chain recombines TRBV3-1 with TRBJ2-7; tentatively, D is TRBD2 (5 bases). This CDR3 contains 12 residues. CDR1 is LGHDT and CDR2 is YNNKEL in the germline V gene (reference sequence). The ends were cut back, 4 bases at V and 6 bases at J, with 10 bases in the middle. This CDR3 reads CASSPQGGEQYF. The CDR3 region has the DNA TGTGCCAGCAGCCCCCAAGGAGGCGAGCAGTACTTC.

This clonotype was seen ten or more times. The chain couples TRBV29-1 to TRBJ1-2, with 8 bases matching TRBD1. This CDR3 contains 11 residues. The V and J ends lost 6 bases and 6 bases, in that order; junction bases with no gene match: 3. The V gene's germline CDR1 is SQVTM and CDR2 ANQGSEA. The DNA of the CDR3 is TGCAGCGTAGCGGACAGGGATGGCTACACCTTC. Protein product: CSVADRDGYTF.

This clonotype appeared many times. The chain is built from TRBV14 and TRBJ1-6; D is undetermined. Trimming took 5 bases from V and 0 from J, leaving 8 bases between them. The CDR3 has 15 amino acids. Germline values: CDR1 SGHDN, CDR2 FVKESK. DNA for the CDR3: TGTGCCAGCAGCATCTCTAGCTCCTATAATTCACCCCTCCACTTT. This gives the protein CASSISSSYNSPLHF.

This chain connects TRBV12-3 or TRBV12-4 to TRBJ2-7, with 10 bases that match TRBD1. With 7 bases clipped from V and 7 bases from J, the junction kept 10 bases outside the gene matches. This CDR3 has 14 residues. In nucleotides, the CDR3 is TGTGCCAGCACTTGGGGACAGGGGCTGAGGGAGCAGTACTTC. It codes for CASTWGQGLREQYF.

This clonotype has a handful of counts. The chain combines TRBV6-6 with TRBJ2-1; D gene unclear. The CDR3 is 16 residues long. V was cut by 0 bases and J by 12 bases, with 21 bases left in between. The germline gives CDR1 MNHNY, CDR2 SVGAGI (reference sequence). The CDR3 is CASSYSTGPIPRWQFF. For the CDR3, the DNA is TGTGCCAGCAGTTACTCCACCGGGCCAATTCCGCGATGGCAGTTCTTC.

This chain uses TRBV10-3 with TRBJ1-1, with 9 bases fitting TRBD1. This CDR3 is 13 amino acids long. Germline values: CDR1 ENHRY, CDR2 SYGVKD. Losses at the gene ends were 6 bases for V and 6 bases for J; bases not matched to a gene: 5. The CDR3 reads CAISGTGKAEAFF. CDR3 DNA sequence: TGTGCCATCAGCGGGACAGGGAAGGCTGAAGCTTTCTTT.

This clonotype was detected only a few times. The V gene is TRBV4-2, the J gene TRBJ2-2, with 7 bases identical to TRBD1. Germline assignment: CDR1 LGHNA and CDR2 YNFKEQ. CDR3 length equals 16 residues. V shed 2 bases and J 5 bases; nucleotides not matched to a gene: 8. The CDR3 DNA reads as TGTGCCAGCAGCCAATTGCCGGGACAGAGTACCGGGGAGCTGTTTTTT. It codes for CASSQLPGQSTGELFF.

This clonotype was seen more than once but under ten times. The V gene is TRBV7-9, the J gene TRBJ2-5, with 8 bases matching TRBD2. The CDR3 contains 15 residues. Unmatched junction bases numbered 6, after V lost 5 bases and J lost 1 base. Germline CDR1 SEHNR, CDR2 FQNEAQ (reference sequence). CDR3 sequence: CASSPRRGGQETQYF. The CDR3 DNA follows: TGTGCCAGCAGCCCGCGTCGGGGGGGCCAAGAGACCCAGTACTTC.

The table lists this clonotype with a few counts. CDR3 protein: CASRSTGGSGNTIYF. In DNA, the CDR3 is TGTGCCAGCAGATCAACAGGGGGCTCTGGAAACACCATATATTTT. The chain links TRBV6-5 to TRBJ1-3, with 8 bases fitting TRBD1. Germline-derived CDR1 and CDR2 are MNHEY and SVGAGI. This CDR3 is built from 15 residues. The V gene end was trimmed by 6 bases and the J gene end by 0 bases; junction bases not matched to a gene: 4.

The CDR3 bases are TGTGCCAGTCTCCCGGGACAGGGGGCCTATGGCTACACCTTC. This encodes CASLPGQGAYGYTF. This chain connects TRBV6-1 to TRBJ1-2; 12 bases line up with TRBD1. J gave up 4 bases and V 9 bases, and 6 bases lay outside the gene matches. CDR3 size: 14 residues. Per the germline V gene, CDR1 is MNHNS and CDR2 is SASEGT.

This chain joins TRBV25-1 and TRBJ2-3; TRBD2 matches 7 bases. V shed 1 base and J 1 base; nucleotides not matched to a gene: 8. The V gene's germline CDR1 is MGHDK and CDR2 SYGVNS. The CDR3 consists of 17 residues. CDR3 DNA: TGTGCCAGCAGTGAATCACCTTTGAGCGGGGGCACAGATACGCAGTATTTT. This gives the protein CASSESPLSGGTDTQYF.

V usage is TRBV10-3 and J usage is TRBJ2-1, with a possible D match to TRBD1 (5 bases). This CDR3 comprises 16 residues. Germline loops: CDR1 ENHRY, CDR2 SYGVKD. V lost 3 bases, J lost 5 bases, and 17 bases lay in between. Here the CDR3 reads CAISDSRTWDDNEQFF. Written as DNA, the CDR3 is TGTGCCATCAGTGACTCAAGGACATGGGATGACAATGAGCAGTTCTTC.

This clonotype was found a few times. The chain links TRBV7-2 to TRBJ1-6, with D maybe TRBD1 (5 bases). V lost 3 bases and J 7 bases, leaving 16 bases between the germline ends. This CDR3 has 16 residues. Germline V gene lookup returns CDR1 SGHTA and CDR2 FQGNSA. CDR3 region: CASSLGVRRFNSPLHF. The CDR3 DNA follows: TGTGCCAGCAGCTTGGGGGTCCGAAGATTCAATTCACCCCTCCACTTT.

This clonotype came up a few times. V usage is TRBV25-1 and J usage is TRBJ1-6; no definite D call. Between the trimmed V and J ends, which lost 2 bases and 10 bases, there was a span of 21 bases. The CDR3 covers 17 residues. The germline CDR1 and CDR2 sequences are MGHDK and SYGVNS. CDR3 residues: CASSERNVGITESPLHF. CDR3 DNA: TGTGCCAGCAGTGAAAGGAATGTAGGAATTACGGAATCACCCCTCCACTTT.

This clonotype was seen more than once but under ten times. The rearrangement joins TRBV7-2 to TRBJ2-1; D not resolved. The V and J ends lost 5 bases and 4 bases respectively, with 9 bases between them. This CDR3 contains 13 residues. The germline gives CDR1 SGHTA, CDR2 FQGNSA. For the CDR3, the DNA is TGTGCCAGCAGCCCCCGACGGTACAATGAGCAGTTCTTC. Translating it yields CASSPRRYNEQFF.

This clonotype occurred a few times. In DNA, the CDR3 is TGTGCCAGCAGCTTTCCGGGACTAGCGACGGAGCAGTTCTTC. Residues: CASSFPGLATEQFF. V gene TRBV7-2 combines with J gene TRBJ2-1; the match to TRBD2 covers 10 bases. The CDR3 covers 14 residues. After removal of 3 bases from V and 10 bases from J, the junction contained 6 bases not matched to a gene. Germline CDR1 reads SGHTA; CDR2 reads FQGNSA.

A remark on this clonotype: This may come from a read error, since a much larger clone is one base off. The V and J genes are TRBV6-5 and TRBJ2-1; 7 bases align to TRBD1. The CDR3 loop spans 15 amino acids. The V gene end was trimmed by 5 bases and the J gene end by 5 bases; junction bases not matched to a gene: 9. The germline gives CDR1 MNHEY, CDR2 SVGAGI. The CDR3 coding sequence is TGTGCCAGCAGTCCGCCGAGACAGGGAAACAATGAGCAGTTCTTC. This translates into CASSPPRQGNNEQFF.

This clonotype was counted a few times. The chain has TRBV12-3 or TRBV12-4 and TRBJ2-3; TRBD2 matches 8 bases. The trim removed 7 bases at V and 5 bases at J, leaving 8 bases unmatched. The CDR3 loop spans 14 amino acids. The CDR3 nucleotides read TGTGCCAGCACCATAGCGGGGCCTCGAGATACGCAGTATTTT. Its translation is CASTIAGPRDTQYF.

J is TRBJ1-2 and V is TRBV9, with a possible D match to TRBD1 (5 bases). V was pared by 4 bases and J by 7 bases, with 26 bases between. The germline V gene has CDR1 SGDLS and CDR2 YYNGEE. The CDR3 is 17 residues long. The CDR3 protein is CASSPRDGEGARVGYTF. The CDR3 region has the DNA TGTGCCAGCAGCCCCCGGGACGGTGAAGGAGCGCGGGTTGGCTACACCTTC.

This clonotype was detected ten times or more. V usage is TRBV12-3 or TRBV12-4 and J usage is TRBJ1-1; D not resolved. CDR3 length: 15 residues. With 6 bases removed from V and 2 bases from J, the gap between germline ends came to 16 bases. The CDR3 nucleotides are TGTGCCAGCAGGCCTCTTCTTGGGGAAAACACTGAAGCTTTCTTT. Translated, it gives CASRPLLGENTEAFF.

This clonotype was observed at least ten times. The rearrangement uses TRBV6-2 or TRBV6-3 and TRBJ2-5; TRBD2 matches at 12 bases. Per germline, CDR1 MNHEY and CDR2 SVGEGT. V lost 4 bases to trimming and J lost 3 bases; unmatched junction nucleotides: 9. The CDR3 contains 17 residues. CDR3 loop: CASSFPGLAGTKETQYF. DNA for the CDR3: TGTGCCAGCAGTTTCCCCGGACTAGCGGGGACGAAAGAGACCCAGTACTTC.

This clonotype was found a few times. V and J are TRBV12-3 or TRBV12-4 and TRBJ1-2; D uncertain. The V end was cut by 6 bases, the J end by 5 bases, with 22 bases between. The CDR3 is 16 amino acids. CDR3 DNA sequence: TGTGCCAGCAGCTTGGTTGGCGGGCGGGAGAAATATGGCTACACCTTC. Residues: CASSLVGGREKYGYTF.

This clonotype was found a few times. The gene calls are TRBV2 and TRBJ2-1; D uncertain. This CDR3 has 14 residues. The germline V gene encodes CDR1 SNHLY and CDR2 FYNNEI. V was trimmed by 6 bases and J by 7 bases, leaving 16 bases between them. The CDR3 region has the DNA TGTGCCAGCAGGATGGCGACGCTGAGAAATGAGCAGTTCTTC. Its translation is CASRMATLRNEQFF.